A selection of T cell receptor beta chains follows, all from one sample in a study of shared clonotypes between healthy human individuals. Clones were read by immunoSEQ multiplex PCR, and TCRdb kept only the in-frame ones, dropping some. The sample consists of some 1,600,000 clones, 95% to 99% of them appearing once. Sequencing used naive CD4+ T cells sorted from blood. These receptors originate from a man aged 25-40 years in good health. CDR3s include the opening cysteine and the closing phenylalanine or tryptophan. The order of the fields is CDR3 length, V gene, clone size, J gene, D gene, CDR3 protein, CDR3 DNA. A D gene is named only where the DNA matches it firmly. The size of a clone is reported for some rows only, either as once, few or many, or as a class for expanded clones.

cdr3_length: 17
v_call: TRBV25-1
clone_size: once
j_call: TRBJ2-5
d_call: TRBD2
cdr3_aa: CASSDRLAGGQAWSQYF
cdr3_nt: TGTGCCAGCAGTGATCGGCTAGCGGGAGGGCAGGCGTGGAGCCAGTACTTC

cdr3_length: 17
v_call: TRBV27
clone_size: .
j_call: TRBJ2-6
d_call: .
cdr3_aa: CASSSKTHPLEANVLTF
cdr3_nt: TGTGCCAGCAGTTCCAAAACGCACCCGCTGGAAGCCAACGTCCTGACTTTC

cdr3_length: 15
v_call: TRBV19
clone_size: .
j_call: TRBJ1-1
d_call: .
cdr3_aa: CASSKAQGLGDEAFF
cdr3_nt: TGTGCCAGTAGCAAGGCACAGGGTTTGGGCGACGAAGCTTTCTTT

cdr3_length: 15
v_call: TRBV5-4
clone_size: .
j_call: TRBJ2-1
d_call: TRBD2
cdr3_aa: CASSFGGRGLNEQFF
cdr3_nt: TGTGCCAGCAGCTTTGGCGGGAGGGGCCTCAATGAGCAGTTCTTC

cdr3_length: 16
v_call: TRBV2
clone_size: .
j_call: TRBJ2-2
d_call: .
cdr3_aa: CASSNRASSNTGELFF
cdr3_nt: TGTGCCAGCAGTAATCGGGCTAGCAGTAACACCGGGGAGCTGTTTTTT

cdr3_length: 12
v_call: TRBV7-3
clone_size: .
j_call: TRBJ2-1
d_call: .
cdr3_aa: CASSLGQREQFF
cdr3_nt: TGTGCCAGCAGCTTGGGGCAGCGGGAGCAGTTCTTC

cdr3_length: 15
v_call: TRBV28
clone_size: .
j_call: TRBJ1-2
d_call: .
cdr3_aa: CASSRRSGTNYGYTF
cdr3_nt: TGTGCCAGCAGTCGTCGATCAGGGACTAACTATGGCTACACCTTC

cdr3_length: 18
v_call: TRBV7-9
clone_size: .
j_call: TRBJ2-1
d_call: TRBD2
cdr3_aa: CASRGLAARLGFVNEQFF
cdr3_nt: TGTGCCAGCAGGGGACTAGCGGCCCGTCTGGGGTTTGTCAATGAGCAGTTCTTC

cdr3_length: 14
v_call: TRBV2
clone_size: .
j_call: TRBJ2-5
d_call: TRBD2
cdr3_aa: CASSRDGRLETQYF
cdr3_nt: TGTGCCAGCAGTAGGGACGGGAGGCTAGAGACCCAGTACTTC

cdr3_length: 13
v_call: TRBV19
clone_size: .
j_call: TRBJ2-1
d_call: .
cdr3_aa: CASSINTGNEQFF
cdr3_nt: TGTGCCAGTAGTATAAACACCGGCAATGAGCAGTTCTTC